This T cell receptor (beta chain) was found in a study of blood T cell repertoires in COVID-19 (dated by TCRdb to the early 2020s). A note on the overall study: Samples covering the acute and convalescent phases of COVID-19 were provided by collaborators in the United States, Italy and Spain. The samples were drawn from the first 160 participants of the ongoing ImmuneRACE study and from under 1,500 subjects provided by 6 global collaborators. A freely available public database, intended as a resource for researchers studying the immune response to SARS-CoV-2, is where the repertoires were released. A de-identified subject ID, COVID-19 status, age in years and sex were almost always included in the sample metadata. The material from the prospective study consisted of cDNA or gDNA derived from T cells, B-cell-depleted T cells, or PBMCs. Where available, HLA class I and class II types were obtained from metadata supplied by the sample provider rather than from assay-based typing. Deeply sampled blood TCRbeta repertoires from subjects exposed to, actively infected with, or recovered from COVID-19 were included in the dataset. Paper-wide results and their limitations: The amount of clinical and demographic metadata varied by source and participant and was provided uncurated.

The germline V gene provides CDR1 MNHEY and CDR2 SVGAGI. Relative to germline, V is missing 3 bases and J is missing 4 bases, with 6 bases of the junction outside any gene match. Taken from cysteine to phenylalanine, the CDR3 has 14 residues. CDR3 DNA only is kept here, 42 bases in frame from base 1. Concerning this clone itself: It has no known antigen specificity. The record has no base qualities; no much larger clone is one base away.

Participants in the prospective study were aged roughly 18 to 95 years, lived in under 30 United States geographic areas, and enrolled through a virtual design. In the prospective study, participants were assigned to cohorts based on the clinical history participants reported in a screening survey and a study questionnaire. ImmuneRACE Cohort 3 recovered participants were defined by two consecutive negative NP/OP PCR tests, healthcare professional clearance, or symptom resolution. Mobile phlebotomists in the prospective study collected whole blood, serum and a nasopharyngeal or oropharyngeal swab from every participant. Over a roughly two-month period, participants in the prospective study had the option of providing additional blood draws and questionnaires. Prospective study blood samples were shipped either frozen or at room temperature before DNA extraction. The immunoSEQ Assay, a bias-controlled multiplex PCR, was used to amplify TCRbeta CDR3 regions from genomic DNA. The authors processed their data as follows. The number of nucleated cells in each sample was estimated by amplification of reference gene primers within the assay. Sequence reads were collapsed and filtered to measure the absolute abundance of every unique TCRbeta CDR3 rearrangement. Productive Simpson clonality was computed per sample as the square root of Simpson's diversity index over productive rearrangements. TCRdb provides this immuneACCESS table in a form limited to in-frame rearrangements. Some clones are lacking; in checked studies, under half of them reflect an unresolved V gene, and why the rest are absent is not known. That table supplies the V and J calls and clone size; D and trimming were determined from the DNA. The sample table contains 150,000 to 200,000 clones; only one count was recorded for 88% of them. Less than 8% of the sample goes to the ten largest clones.

This receptor was obtained from a woman aged 45 to 65 who had recovered from COVID-19. This receptor chain uses TRBV6-5 and TRBJ2-7; TRBD1 fits 7 bases in the junction. Sequenced material: PBMCs or T cells enriched from blood (not recorded which). The CDR3 loop reads CASSYMDRIYEQYF. The nucleotide sequence reads TGTGCCAGCAGTTATATGGACAGGATTTACGAGCAGTACTTC.